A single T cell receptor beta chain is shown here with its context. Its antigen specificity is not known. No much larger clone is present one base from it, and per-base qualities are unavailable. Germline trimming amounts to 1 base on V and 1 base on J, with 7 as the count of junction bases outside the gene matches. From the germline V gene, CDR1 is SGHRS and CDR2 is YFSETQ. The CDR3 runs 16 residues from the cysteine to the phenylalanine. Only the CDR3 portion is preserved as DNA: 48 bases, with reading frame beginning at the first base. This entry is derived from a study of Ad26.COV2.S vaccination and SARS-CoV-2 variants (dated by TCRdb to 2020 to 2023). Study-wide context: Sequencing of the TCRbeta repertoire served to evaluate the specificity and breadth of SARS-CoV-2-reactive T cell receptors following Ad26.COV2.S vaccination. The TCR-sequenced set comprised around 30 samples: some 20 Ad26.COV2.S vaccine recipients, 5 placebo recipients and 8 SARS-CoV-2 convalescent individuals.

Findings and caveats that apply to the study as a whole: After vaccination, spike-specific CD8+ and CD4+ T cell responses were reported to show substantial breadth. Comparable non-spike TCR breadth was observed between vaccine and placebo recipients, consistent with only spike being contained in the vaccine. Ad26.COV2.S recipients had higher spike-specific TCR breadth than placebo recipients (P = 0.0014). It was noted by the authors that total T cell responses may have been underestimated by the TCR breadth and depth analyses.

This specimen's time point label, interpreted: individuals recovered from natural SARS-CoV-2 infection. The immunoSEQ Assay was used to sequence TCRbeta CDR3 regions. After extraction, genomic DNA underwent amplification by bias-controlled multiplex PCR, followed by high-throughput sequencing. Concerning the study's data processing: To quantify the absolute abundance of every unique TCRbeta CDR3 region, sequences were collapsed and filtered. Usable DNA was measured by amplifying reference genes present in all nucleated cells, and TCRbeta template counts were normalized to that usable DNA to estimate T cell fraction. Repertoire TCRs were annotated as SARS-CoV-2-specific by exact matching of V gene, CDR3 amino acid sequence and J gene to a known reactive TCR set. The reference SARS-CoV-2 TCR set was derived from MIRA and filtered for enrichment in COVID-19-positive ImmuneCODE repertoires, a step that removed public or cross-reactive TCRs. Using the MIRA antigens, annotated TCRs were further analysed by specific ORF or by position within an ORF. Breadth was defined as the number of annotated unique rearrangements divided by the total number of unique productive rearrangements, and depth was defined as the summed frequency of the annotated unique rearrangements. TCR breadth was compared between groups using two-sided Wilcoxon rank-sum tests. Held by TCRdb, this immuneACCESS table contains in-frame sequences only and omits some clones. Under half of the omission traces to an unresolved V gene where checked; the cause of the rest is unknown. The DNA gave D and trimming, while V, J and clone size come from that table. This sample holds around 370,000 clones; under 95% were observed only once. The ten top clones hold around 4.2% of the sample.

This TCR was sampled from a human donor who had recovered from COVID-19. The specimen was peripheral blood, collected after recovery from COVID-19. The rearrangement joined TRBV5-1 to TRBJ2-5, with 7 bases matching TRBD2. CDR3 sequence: CASSLTRSGGQETQYF. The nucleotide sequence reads TGCGCCAGCAGCTTGACCCGGTCGGGGGGCCAAGAGACCCAGTACTTC.